This T cell receptor beta chain originates from a study of Ad26.COV2.S vaccination and SARS-CoV-2 variants. Whole-study context: Dosing was one shot or two shots 56 days apart. General study results and limits: Post-vaccination breadth of spike-specific CD8+ and CD4+ T cell responses was reportedly substantial.

Sequencing was performed with immunoSEQ multiplex PCR; in TCRdb, only in-frame clones are kept and a portion is missing. This repertoire shows roughly 510,000 clones, around 85% found once; its top ten account for roughly 13%. Treatment in this sample: about 20 received Ad26.COV2.S at low or high dose, single or two shots; about 5 received placebo; per-sample allocation not given. Each sample was drawn 63 days after the first injection (of vaccine or placebo). The individual, an adult aged 18-55 years, was a donor in Boston. Details on this clone: Its antigen is unknown.

The CDR3 runs 12 residues. V was trimmed by 6 bases and J by 5 bases, leaving 9 bases between them. Sequenced material: peripheral blood, taken in a trial of Ad26.COV2.S vaccine versus placebo. V gene TRBV12-3 or TRBV12-4 combines with J gene TRBJ2-3; D may correspond to TRBD1 or TRBD2 (5 bases each). The receptor was derived from a person between 18 and 65 years old who received the Ad26.COV2.S COVID-19 vaccine or a placebo. The CDR3 nucleotides read TGTGCCAGCAGCGGGGCCATAGATACGCAGTATTTT. This codes for CASSGAIDTQYF.